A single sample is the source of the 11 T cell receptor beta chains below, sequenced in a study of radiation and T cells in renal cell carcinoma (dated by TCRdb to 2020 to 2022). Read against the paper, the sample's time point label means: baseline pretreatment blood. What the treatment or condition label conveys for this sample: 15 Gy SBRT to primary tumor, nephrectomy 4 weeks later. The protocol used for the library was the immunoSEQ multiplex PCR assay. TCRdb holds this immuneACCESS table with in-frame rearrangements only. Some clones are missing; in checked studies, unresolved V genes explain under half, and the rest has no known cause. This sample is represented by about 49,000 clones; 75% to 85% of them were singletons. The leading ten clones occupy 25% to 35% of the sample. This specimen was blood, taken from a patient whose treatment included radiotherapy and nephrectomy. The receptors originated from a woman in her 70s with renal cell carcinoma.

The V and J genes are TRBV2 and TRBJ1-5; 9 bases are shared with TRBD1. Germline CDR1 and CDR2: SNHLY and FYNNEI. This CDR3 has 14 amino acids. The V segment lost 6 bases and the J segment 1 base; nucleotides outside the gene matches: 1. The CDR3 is CASRDRGSNQPQHF. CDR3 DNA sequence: TGTGCCAGCAGGGACAGGGGAAGCAATCAGCCCCAGCATTTT. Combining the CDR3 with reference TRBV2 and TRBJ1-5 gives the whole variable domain EPEVTQTPSHQVTQMGQEVILRCVPISNHLYFYWYRQILGQKVEFLVSFYNNEISEKSEIFDDQFSVERPDGSNFTLKIRSTKLEDSAMYFCASRDRGSNQPQHFGDGTRLSIL.

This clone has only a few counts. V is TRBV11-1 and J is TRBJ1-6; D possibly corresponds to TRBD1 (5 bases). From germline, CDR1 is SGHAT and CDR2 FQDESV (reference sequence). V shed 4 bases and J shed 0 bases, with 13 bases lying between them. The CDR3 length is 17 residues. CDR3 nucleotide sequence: TGTGCCAGCAGCTGGGACGAACAGGTCTCCTATAATTCACCCCTCCACTTT. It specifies CASSWDEQVSYNSPLHF. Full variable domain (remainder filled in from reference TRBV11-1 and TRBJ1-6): EAEVAQSPRYKITEKSQAVAFWCDPISGHATLYWYRQILGQGPELLVQFQDESVVDDSQLPKDRFSAERLKGVDSTLKIQPAELGDSAMYLCASSWDEQVSYNSPLHFGNGTRLTVT.

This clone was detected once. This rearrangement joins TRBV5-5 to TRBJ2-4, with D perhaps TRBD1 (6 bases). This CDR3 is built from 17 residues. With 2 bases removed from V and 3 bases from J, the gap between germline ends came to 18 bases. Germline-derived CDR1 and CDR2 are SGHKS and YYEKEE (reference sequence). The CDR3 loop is CASSFSLTQGFKNIQYF. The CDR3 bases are TGTGCCAGCAGCTTCTCCCTGACACAGGGTTTCAAAAACATTCAGTACTTC.

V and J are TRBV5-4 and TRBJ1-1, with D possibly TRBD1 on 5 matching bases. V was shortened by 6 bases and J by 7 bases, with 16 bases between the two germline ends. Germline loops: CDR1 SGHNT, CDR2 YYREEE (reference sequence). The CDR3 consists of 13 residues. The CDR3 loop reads CASKGPTRSEAFF. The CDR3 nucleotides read TGTGCCAGCAAGGGACCAACGAGGAGTGAAGCTTTCTTT.

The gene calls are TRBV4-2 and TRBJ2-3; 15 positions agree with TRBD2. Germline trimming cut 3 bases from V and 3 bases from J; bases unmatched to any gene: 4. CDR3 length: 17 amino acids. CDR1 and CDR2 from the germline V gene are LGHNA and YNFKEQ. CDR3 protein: CASSHRTSGRVTDTQYF. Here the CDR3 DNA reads TGTGCCAGCAGCCACCGGACTAGCGGGAGGGTAACAGATACGCAGTATTTT.

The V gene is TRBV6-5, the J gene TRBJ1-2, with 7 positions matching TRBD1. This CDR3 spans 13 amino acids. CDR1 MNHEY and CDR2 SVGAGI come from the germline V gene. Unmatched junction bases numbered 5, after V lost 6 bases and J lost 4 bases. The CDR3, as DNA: TGTGCCAGCAGGACGACAGGGACCTATGGCTACACCTTC. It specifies CASRTTGTYGYTF.

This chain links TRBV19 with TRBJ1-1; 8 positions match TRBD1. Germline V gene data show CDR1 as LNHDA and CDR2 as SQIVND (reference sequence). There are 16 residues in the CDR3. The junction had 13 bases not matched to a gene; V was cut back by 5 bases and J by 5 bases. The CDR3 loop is CASSGQGGRFVTEAFF. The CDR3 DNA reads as TGTGCCAGTAGTGGACAGGGTGGCCGTTTTGTGACTGAAGCTTTCTTT. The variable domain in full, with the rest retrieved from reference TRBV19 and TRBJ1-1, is DGGITQSPKYLFRKEGQNVTLSCEQNLNHDAMYWYRQDPGQGLRLIYYSQIVNDFQKGDIAEGYSVSREKKESFPLTVTSAQKNPTAFYLCASSGQGGRFVTEAFFGQGTRLTVV.

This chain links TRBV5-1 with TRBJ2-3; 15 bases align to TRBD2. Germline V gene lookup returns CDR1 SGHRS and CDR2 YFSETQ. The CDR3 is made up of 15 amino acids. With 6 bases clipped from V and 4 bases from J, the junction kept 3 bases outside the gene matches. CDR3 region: CASIGLAGGADTQYF. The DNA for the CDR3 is TGCGCCAGCATCGGACTAGCGGGAGGGGCAGATACGCAGTATTTT.

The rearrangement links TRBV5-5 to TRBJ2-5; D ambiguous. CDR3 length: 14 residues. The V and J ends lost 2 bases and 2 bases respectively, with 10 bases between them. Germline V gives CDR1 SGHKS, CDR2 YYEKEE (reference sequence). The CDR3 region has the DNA TGTGCCAGCAGCTTCCCGGCAGATCAAGAGACCCAGTACTTC. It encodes CASSFPADQETQYF.

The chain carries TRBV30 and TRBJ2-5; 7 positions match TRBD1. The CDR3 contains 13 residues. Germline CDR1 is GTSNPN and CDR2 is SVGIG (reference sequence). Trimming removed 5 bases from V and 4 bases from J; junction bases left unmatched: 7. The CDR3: CAWDPGQRETQYF. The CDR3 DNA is TGTGCCTGGGACCCGGGACAGAGAGAGACCCAGTACTTC.

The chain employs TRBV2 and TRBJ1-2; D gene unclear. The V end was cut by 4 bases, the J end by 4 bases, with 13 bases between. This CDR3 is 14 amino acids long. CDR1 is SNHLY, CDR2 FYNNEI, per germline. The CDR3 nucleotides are TGTGCCAGCAGTGGACATCTCTCCCCCTATGGCTACACCTTC. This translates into CASSGHLSPYGYTF.